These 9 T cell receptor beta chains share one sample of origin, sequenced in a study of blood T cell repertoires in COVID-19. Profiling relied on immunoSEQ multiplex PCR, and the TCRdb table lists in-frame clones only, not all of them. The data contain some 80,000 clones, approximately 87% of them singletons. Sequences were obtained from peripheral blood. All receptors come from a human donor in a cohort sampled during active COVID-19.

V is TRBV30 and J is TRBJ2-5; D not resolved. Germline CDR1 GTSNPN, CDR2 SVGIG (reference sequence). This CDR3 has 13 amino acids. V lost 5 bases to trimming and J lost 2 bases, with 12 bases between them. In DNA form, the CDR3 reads TGTGCCTGGTCCTGGTCAGCGCAAGAGACCCAGTACTTC. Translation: CAWSWSAQETQYF.

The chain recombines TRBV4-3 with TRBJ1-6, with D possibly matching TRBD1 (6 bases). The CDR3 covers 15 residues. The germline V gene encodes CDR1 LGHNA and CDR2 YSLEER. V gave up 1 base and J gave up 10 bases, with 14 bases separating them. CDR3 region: CASSQGFSGDSPLHF. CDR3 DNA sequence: TGCGCCAGCAGCCAAGGGTTTTCAGGGGACTCACCCCTCCACTTT.

In DNA form, the CDR3 reads TGTGCCATCAGTGGGACAGGGGGATTTGAGCAGTTCTTC. Protein product: CAISGTGGFEQFF. The chain couples TRBV10-3 to TRBJ2-1, with 10 bases matching TRBD1. The CDR3 extends over 13 amino acids. The V and J ends lost 4 bases and 9 bases, in that order; junction bases with no gene match: 3. CDR1 is ENHRY and CDR2 is SYGVKD in the germline V gene.

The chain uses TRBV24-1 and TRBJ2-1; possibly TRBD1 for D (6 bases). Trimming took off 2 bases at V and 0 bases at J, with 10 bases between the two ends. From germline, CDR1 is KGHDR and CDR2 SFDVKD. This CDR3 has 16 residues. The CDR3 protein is CATSDSTGSSYNEQFF. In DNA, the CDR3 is TGTGCCACCAGTGATTCTACAGGGAGCTCCTACAATGAGCAGTTCTTC.

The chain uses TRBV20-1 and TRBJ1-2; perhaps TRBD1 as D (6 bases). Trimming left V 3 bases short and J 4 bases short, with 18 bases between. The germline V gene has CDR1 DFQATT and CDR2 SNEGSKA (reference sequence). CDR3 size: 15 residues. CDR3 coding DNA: TGCAGTGCTAGTGGGAGTGGACAGTTGATCTATGGCTACACCTTC. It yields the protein CSASGSGQLIYGYTF.

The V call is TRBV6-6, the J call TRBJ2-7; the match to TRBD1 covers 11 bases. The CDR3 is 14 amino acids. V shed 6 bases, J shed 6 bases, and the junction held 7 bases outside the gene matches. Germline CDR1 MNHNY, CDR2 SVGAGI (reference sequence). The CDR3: CASRGPGQGGEQYF. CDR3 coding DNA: TGTGCCAGCAGGGGGCCGGGACAGGGGGGCGAGCAGTACTTC.

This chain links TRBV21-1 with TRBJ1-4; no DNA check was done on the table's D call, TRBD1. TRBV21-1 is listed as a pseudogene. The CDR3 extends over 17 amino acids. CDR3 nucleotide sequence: TGTGCCAGCAGCAAAGATTCCGGGACAGCAACTAATGAAAAACTGTTTTTT. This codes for CASSKDSGTATNEKLFF.

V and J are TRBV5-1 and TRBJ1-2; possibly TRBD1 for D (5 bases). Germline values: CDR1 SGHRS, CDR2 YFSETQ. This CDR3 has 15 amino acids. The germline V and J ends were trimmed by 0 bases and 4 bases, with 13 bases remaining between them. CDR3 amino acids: CASSLAGEKGYGYTF. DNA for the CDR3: TGCGCCAGCAGCTTGGCGGGGGAAAAGGGCTATGGCTACACCTTC.

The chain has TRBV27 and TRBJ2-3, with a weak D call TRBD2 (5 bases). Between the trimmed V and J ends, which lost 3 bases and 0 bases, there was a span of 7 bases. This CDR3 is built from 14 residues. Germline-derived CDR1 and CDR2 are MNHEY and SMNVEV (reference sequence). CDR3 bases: TGTGCCAGCAGTTTCTGGACTAGCACAGATACGCAGTATTTT. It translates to CASSFWTSTDTQYF.